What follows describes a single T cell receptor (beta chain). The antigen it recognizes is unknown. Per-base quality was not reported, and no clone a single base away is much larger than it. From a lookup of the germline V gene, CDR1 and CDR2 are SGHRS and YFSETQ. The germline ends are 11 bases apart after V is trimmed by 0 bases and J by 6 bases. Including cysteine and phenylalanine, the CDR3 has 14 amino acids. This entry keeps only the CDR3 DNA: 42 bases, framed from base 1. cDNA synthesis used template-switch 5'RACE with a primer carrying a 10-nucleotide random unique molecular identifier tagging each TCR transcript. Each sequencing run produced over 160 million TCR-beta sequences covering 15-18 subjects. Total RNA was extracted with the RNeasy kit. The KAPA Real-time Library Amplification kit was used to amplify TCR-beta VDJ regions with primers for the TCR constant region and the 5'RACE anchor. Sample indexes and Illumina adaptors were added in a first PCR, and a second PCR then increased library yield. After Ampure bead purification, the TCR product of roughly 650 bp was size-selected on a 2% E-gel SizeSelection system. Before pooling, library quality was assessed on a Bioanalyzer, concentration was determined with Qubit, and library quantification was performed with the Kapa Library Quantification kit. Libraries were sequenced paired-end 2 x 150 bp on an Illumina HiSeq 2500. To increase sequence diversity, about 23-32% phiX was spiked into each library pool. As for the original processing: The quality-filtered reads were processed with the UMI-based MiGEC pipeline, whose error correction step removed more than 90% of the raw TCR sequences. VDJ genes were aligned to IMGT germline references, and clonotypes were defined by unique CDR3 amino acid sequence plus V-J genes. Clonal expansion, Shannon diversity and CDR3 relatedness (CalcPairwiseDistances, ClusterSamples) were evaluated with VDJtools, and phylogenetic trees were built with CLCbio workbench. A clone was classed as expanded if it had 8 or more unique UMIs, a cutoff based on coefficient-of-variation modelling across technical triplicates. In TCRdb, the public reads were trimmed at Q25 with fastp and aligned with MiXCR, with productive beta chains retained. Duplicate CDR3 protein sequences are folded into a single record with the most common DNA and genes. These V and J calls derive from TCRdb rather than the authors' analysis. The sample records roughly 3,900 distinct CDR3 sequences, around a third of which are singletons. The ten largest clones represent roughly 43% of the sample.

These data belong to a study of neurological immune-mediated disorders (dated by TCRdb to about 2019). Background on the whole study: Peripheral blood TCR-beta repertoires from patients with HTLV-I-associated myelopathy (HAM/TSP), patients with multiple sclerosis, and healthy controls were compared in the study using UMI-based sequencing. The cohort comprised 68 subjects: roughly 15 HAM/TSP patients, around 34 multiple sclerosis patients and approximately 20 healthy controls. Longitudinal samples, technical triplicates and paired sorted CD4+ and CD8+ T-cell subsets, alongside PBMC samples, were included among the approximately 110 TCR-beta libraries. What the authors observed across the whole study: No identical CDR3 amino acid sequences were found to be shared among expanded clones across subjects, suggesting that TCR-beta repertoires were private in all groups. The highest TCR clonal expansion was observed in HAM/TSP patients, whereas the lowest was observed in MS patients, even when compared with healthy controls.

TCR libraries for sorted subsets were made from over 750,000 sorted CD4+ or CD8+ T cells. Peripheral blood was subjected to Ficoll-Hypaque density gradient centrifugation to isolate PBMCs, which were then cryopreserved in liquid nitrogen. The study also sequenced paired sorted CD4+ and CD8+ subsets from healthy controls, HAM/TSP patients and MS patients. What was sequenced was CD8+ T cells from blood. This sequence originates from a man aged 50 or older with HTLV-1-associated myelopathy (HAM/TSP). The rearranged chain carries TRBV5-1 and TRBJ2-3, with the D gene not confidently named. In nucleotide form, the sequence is TGCGCCAGCAGCTTGGAACCTGTGGATGATACGCAGTATTTT. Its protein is CASSLEPVDDTQYF.